This T cell receptor (beta chain) was recorded in a study of blood T cells in healthy people across ages. Next came a second PCR, run for about 7 to 12 cycles, which used a sample-barcoded 5' primer along with a J-beta primer mix. TCRdb processed the 5' RACE reads anew with MiXCR; each CDR3 protein has one entry. The sample records roughly 680,000 distinct CDR3 sequences, over 40% being singletons. Study-wide points: In long-lived donors, naive CD4+ cell counts and diversity exceeded those of aged donors. Possibly, changes in expanded clonotypes were confounded because donor CMV status was unknown.

This clonotype was detected many times. No antigen is known for it. The draw of peripheral blood yielded approximately 10 milliliters from each donor. This CDR3 contains 16 residues. Per the germline V gene, CDR1 is MRHNA and CDR2 is SNTAGT. The V end lost 0 bases, the J end lost 4 bases, and 15 bases lay between the germline ends. The source material was blood. The sequence derives from a woman of 80 years or more in good health. V and J are TRBV6-4 and TRBJ1-2; D not certain. The CDR3: CASSDSPNLGSYGYTF. The DNA for the CDR3 is TGTGCCAGCAGTGACTCTCCTAACCTGGGGAGCTATGGCTACACCTTC.